The clone carrying this TCR beta chain occurred many times. The V gene lost 2 bases and the J gene lost 2 bases, with 19 bases spanning the gap. The CDR3 sequence is 17 residues long. Germline-derived CDR1 and CDR2 are MNHNY and SVGAGI (reference sequence). This specimen belongs to a study of tumor-infiltrating lymphocytes in oesophageal squamous cell carcinoma. TCRdb reprocessed the PCR reads via MiXCR and lists one record per CDR3 protein. This table holds about 22,000 distinct CDR3 sequences, about 35% found once. Sequenced input: esophageal tumor tissue. This TCR was sampled from a female donor with esophageal squamous cell carcinoma. The chain recombines TRBV6-6 with TRBJ2-7; D tentatively reads TRBD1 or TRBD2 (6 bases each). The CDR3 loop reads CASSYGKGGGETYEQYF. The DNA for the CDR3 is TGTGCCAGCAGTTACGGAAAGGGGGGCGGGGAAACCTACGAGCAGTACTTC.